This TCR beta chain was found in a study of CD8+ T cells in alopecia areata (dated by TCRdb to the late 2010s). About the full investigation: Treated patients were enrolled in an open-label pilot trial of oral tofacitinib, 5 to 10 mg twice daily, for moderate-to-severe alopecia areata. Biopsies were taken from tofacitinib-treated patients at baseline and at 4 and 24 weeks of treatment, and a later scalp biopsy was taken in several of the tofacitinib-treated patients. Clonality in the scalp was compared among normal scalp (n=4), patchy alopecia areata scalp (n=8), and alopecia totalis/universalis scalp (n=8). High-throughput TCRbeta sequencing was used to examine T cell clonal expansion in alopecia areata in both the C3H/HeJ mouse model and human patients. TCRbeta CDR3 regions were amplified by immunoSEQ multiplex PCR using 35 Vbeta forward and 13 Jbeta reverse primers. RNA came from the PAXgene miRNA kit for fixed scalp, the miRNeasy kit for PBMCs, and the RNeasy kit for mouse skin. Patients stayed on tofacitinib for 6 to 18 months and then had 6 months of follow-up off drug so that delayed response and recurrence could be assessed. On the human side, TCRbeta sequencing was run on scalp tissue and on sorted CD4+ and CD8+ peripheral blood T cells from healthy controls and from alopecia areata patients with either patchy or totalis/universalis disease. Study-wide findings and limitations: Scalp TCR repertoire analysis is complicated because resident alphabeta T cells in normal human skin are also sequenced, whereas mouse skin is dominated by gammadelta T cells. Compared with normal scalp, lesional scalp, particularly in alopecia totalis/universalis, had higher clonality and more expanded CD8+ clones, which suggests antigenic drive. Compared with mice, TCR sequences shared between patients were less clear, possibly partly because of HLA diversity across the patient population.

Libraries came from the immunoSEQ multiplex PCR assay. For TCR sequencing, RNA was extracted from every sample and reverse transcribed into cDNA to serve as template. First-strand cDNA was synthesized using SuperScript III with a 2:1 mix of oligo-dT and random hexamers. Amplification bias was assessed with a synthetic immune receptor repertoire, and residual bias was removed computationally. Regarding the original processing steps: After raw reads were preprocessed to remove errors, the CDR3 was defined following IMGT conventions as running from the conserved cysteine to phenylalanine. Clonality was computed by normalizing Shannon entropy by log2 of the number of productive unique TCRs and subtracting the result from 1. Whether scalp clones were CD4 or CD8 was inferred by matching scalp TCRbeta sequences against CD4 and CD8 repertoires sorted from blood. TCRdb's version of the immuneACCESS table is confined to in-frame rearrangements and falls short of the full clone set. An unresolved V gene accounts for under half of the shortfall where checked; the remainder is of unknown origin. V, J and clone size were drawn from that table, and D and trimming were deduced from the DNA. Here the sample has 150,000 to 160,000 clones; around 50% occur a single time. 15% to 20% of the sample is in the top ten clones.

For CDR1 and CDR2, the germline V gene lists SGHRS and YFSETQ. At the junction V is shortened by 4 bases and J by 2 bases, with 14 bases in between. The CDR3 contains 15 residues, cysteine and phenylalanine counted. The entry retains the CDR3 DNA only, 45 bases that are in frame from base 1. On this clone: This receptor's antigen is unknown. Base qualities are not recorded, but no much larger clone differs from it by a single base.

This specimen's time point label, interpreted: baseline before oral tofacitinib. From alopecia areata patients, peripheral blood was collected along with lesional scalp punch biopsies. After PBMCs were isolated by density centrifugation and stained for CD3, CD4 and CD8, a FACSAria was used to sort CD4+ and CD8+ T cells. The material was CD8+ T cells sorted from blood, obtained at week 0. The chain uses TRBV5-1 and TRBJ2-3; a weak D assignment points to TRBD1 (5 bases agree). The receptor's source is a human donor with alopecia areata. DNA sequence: TGCGCCAGCAGCCTGGGGCGGACGAACACAGATACGCAGTATTTT. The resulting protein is CASSLGRTNTDTQYF.